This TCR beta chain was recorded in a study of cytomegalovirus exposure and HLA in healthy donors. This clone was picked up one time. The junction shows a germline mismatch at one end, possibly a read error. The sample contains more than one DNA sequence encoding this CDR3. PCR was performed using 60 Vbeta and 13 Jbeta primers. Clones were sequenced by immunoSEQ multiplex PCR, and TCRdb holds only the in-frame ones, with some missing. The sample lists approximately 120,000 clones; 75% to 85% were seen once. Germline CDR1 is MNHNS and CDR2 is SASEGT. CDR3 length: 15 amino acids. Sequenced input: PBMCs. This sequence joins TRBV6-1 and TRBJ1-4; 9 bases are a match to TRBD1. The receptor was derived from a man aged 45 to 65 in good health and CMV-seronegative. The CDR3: CASSVMTGGNEKLFF. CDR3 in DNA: TGTGCCAGCAGTGTCATGACAGGGGGGAATGAAAAGCTGTTTTTT.